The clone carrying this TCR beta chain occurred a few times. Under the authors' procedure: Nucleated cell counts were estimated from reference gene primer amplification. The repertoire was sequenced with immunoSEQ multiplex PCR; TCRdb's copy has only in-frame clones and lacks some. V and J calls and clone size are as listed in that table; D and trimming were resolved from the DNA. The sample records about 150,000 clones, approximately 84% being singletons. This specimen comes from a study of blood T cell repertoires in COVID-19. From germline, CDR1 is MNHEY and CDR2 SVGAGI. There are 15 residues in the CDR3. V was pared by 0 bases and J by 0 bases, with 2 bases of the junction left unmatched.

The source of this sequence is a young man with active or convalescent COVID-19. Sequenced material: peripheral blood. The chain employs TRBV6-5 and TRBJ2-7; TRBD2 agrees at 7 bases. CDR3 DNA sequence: TGTGCCAGCAGTTACTCGTCGGGGGGCTCCTACGAGCAGTACTTC. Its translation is CASSYSSGGSYEQYF.